This T cell receptor (beta chain) was documented in a study of identical twins. This CDR3 has 14 residues. Trimming removed 6 bases from V and 4 bases from J, with 13 bases in between. In its sample, this clonotype was seen many times. Its antigen is currently unknown. TCRdb recomputed calls from the 5' RACE reads with MiXCR, one row per CDR3 protein. The sample consists of about 570,000 distinct CDR3 sequences, approximately 10% of them appearing once. Healthy Caucasian donors formed the entire cohort. Study-level results: Compared with models, monozygotic twins showed more out-of-frame TCR alpha sharing. Excess low generation probability was seen in twin-shared out-of-frame alpha sequences. Abundant beta clonotypes from cord blood had fewer insertions, unlike memory repertoires, which showed none.

The sample was also reused in another study, on yellow fever vaccine responses in identical twins.

The chain links TRBV12-3 or TRBV12-4 to TRBJ2-1; D remains ambiguous. This sequence originates from a young woman in good health. The sequenced sample was PBMCs. The CDR3 nucleotides read TGTGCCAGCAGGCCCATTCGCACTTACAATGAGCAGTTCTTC. This sequence encodes CASRPIRTYNEQFF.